This entry lists 10 T cell receptor beta chains sequenced from one sample in a study of cytomegalovirus exposure and HLA in healthy donors. It was with 60 Vbeta and 13 Jbeta primers that the PCR ran. Sequenced by immunoSEQ multiplex PCR; TCRdb stores in-frame clones only, minus some. The sample consists of nearly 110,000 clones, 74% of them appearing once. The specimen sequenced was PBMCs. Receptors were obtained from a woman aged 40 to 50 in good health and CMV-seropositive.

The rearrangement links TRBV7-2 to TRBJ1-5, with a possible D match to TRBD1 (6 bases). The length of the CDR3 is 16 residues. The germline V gene encodes CDR1 SGHTA and CDR2 FQGNSA. The V end was cut by 6 bases, the J end by 2 bases, with 17 bases between. The CDR3 loop reads CASRQSGARGNQPQHF. In nucleotides, the CDR3 is TGTGCCAGCAGACAATCAGGGGCGCGGGGCAATCAGCCCCAGCATTTT. The variable domain in full, with the rest retrieved from reference TRBV7-2 and TRBJ1-5, is GAGVSQSPSNKVTEKGKDVELRCDPISGHTALYWYRQSLGQGLEFLIYFQGNSAPDKSGLPSDRFSAERTGGSVSTLTIQRTQQEDSAVYLCASRQSGARGNQPQHFGDGTRLSIL.

Only one count was recorded for this clone. The chain has TRBV7-9 and TRBJ2-1; 10 nucleotides match TRBD1. Germline V gene data show CDR1 as SEHNR and CDR2 as FQNEAQ (reference sequence). The CDR3 totals 14 residues. The trim removed 5 bases at V and 7 bases at J, leaving 5 bases unmatched. In DNA form, the CDR3 reads TGTGCCAGCAGCCCGGGGACAGGGGAAAATGAGCAGTTCTTC. Translation gives CASSPGTGENEQFF.

This chain connects TRBV5-1 to TRBJ2-1; 9 bases are a match to TRBD1. The junction had 9 bases not matched to a gene; V was cut back by 2 bases and J by 6 bases. The germline V gene encodes CDR1 SGHRS and CDR2 YFSETQ. This CDR3 region has 16 residues. The CDR3 DNA reads as TGCGCCAGCAGCTTAAACGGACAGGGGTTTTCCAATGAGCAGTTCTTC. This gives the protein CASSLNGQGFSNEQFF.

The V gene is TRBV9, the J gene TRBJ1-3; D is perhaps TRBD1 (5 bases). Trimming stripped 4 bases from V and 0 bases from J, with 11 bases between. Germline assignment: CDR1 SGDLS and CDR2 YYNGEE. The CDR3 runs to 15 residues. The CDR3 sequence is CASSFQGSSGNTIYF. The CDR3 nucleotides are TGTGCCAGCAGCTTCCAGGGCTCCTCTGGAAACACCATATATTTT. Based on the CDR3 plus reference TRBV9 and TRBJ1-3, the full variable domain is DSGVTQTPKHLITATGQRVTLRCSPRSGDLSVYWYQQSLDQGLQFLIQYYNGEERAKGNILERFSAQQFPDLHSELNLSSLELGDSALYFCASSFQGSSGNTIYFGEGSWLTVV.

The CDR3 DNA reads TGTGCCAGCAGCTTACGGCGGAATAATTCACCCCTCCACTTT. Translation: CASSLRRNNSPLHF. The chain couples TRBV7-2 to TRBJ1-6; D remains unclear. Trimming took 2 bases from V and 5 from J, leaving 7 bases between them. The germline gives CDR1 SGHTA, CDR2 FQGNSA. CDR3 length equals 14 residues.

Comment on this clone: The sample carries other DNA sequences with the same CDR3. This chain connects TRBV10-3 to TRBJ2-1; 10 bases map to TRBD1. The V and J ends lost 6 bases and 5 bases, in that order; junction bases with no gene match: 1. The germline CDR1 and CDR2 sequences are ENHRY and SYGVKD. The CDR3 length is 13 residues. The CDR3 coding sequence is TGTGCCATCAGCGGGACAGGGGACAATGAGCAGTTCTTC. This gives the protein CAISGTGDNEQFF.

This clone was detected a few times. The chain links TRBV5-5 to TRBJ2-7, with 7 bases aligning to TRBD1. This CDR3 comprises 15 residues. Trimming at V came to 0 bases and at J to 1 base, leaving 4 bases not matched to a gene. Germline lookup yields CDR1 SGHKS and CDR2 YYEKEE (reference sequence). The CDR3 DNA follows: TGTGCCAGCAGCTTGGCGGGGACAGCTTCCTACGAGCAGTACTTC. This sequence encodes CASSLAGTASYEQYF.

V usage is TRBV6-1 and J usage is TRBJ2-3, with a possible D match to TRBD2 (5 bases). CDR3 length: 12 amino acids. The V gene lost 5 bases and the J gene lost 6 bases, with 9 bases spanning the gap. CDR1 is MNHNS and CDR2 is SASEGT in the germline V gene. The CDR3 sequence: CASSPWEDTQYF. In nucleotides, the CDR3 is TGTGCCAGCAGTCCTTGGGAGGATACGCAGTATTTT.

The chain recombines TRBV9 with TRBJ1-1, with 9 bases that match TRBD1. The length of the CDR3 is 16 residues. Trimming removed 3 bases from V and 4 bases from J; junction bases left unmatched: 10. Germline-derived CDR1 and CDR2 are SGDLS and YYNGEE. In DNA form, the CDR3 reads TGTGCCAGCAGCGAAGCGGGACAGGGCTATGGCACTGAAGCTTTCTTT. Protein: CASSEAGQGYGTEAFF.

CDR3 protein: CASSYSSTVAYGYTF. The CDR3 DNA follows: TGTGCCAGCAGTTACTCGAGCACAGTTGCCTATGGCTACACCTTC. This sequence joins TRBV6-5 and TRBJ1-2; D is uncertain. V was pared by 0 bases and J by 4 bases, with 12 bases between. This CDR3 is 15 amino acids long. Looked up from germline, CDR1 is MNHEY and CDR2 is SVGAGI.